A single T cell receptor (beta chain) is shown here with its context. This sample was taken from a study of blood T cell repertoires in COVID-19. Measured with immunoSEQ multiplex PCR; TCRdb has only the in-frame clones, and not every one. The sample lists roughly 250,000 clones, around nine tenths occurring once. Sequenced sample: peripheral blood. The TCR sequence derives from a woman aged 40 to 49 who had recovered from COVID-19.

The CDR3 DNA reads TGTGCCAGCAGCTCGGGCGGGCTAGTTGCCGGCACAGATACGCAGTATTTT. It is translated as CASSSGGLVAGTDTQYF. The chain joins TRBV7-6 to TRBJ2-3; maybe TRBD2 (5 bases). The CDR3 contains 17 residues. Germline V CDR1 and CDR2: SGHVS, FNYEAQ. V was trimmed by 4 bases and J by 1 base, leaving 18 bases between them.